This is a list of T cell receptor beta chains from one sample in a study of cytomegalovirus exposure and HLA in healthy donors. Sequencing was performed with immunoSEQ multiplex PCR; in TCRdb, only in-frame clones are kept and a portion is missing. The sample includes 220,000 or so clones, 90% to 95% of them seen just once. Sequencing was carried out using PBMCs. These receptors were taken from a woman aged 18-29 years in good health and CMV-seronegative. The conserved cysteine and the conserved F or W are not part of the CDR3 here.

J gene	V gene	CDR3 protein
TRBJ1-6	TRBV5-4	ASSFGTDNSPLH
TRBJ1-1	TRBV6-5	ASNLARGVGTEAF
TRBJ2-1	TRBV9	ASSGTGLAGNEQF
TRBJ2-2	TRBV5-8	ASSLGTGRELF
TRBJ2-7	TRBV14	ASSHQPTGFEQY
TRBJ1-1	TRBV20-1	SAQDRGEAF
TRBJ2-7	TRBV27	ASRWQGAILIYEQY
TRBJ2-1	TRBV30	ALTGTGIYNEQF
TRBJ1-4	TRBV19	ASSISLASSGGKLF
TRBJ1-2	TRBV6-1	ASSEDRGVRGYT
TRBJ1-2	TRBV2	ANSGEDRNYGYT
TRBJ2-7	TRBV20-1	SAPDNYEQY
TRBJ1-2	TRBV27	ASTPGTGKANYGYT
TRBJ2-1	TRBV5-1	ASSVRTGTSGNEQF
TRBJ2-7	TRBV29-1	SVDQGSEQY
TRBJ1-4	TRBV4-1	ASSHVDRVLGTNEKLF
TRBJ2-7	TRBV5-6	ASTLSGIGDEQY
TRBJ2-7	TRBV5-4	ASSRTSGPPYEQY
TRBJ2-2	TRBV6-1	ASSSPGTGELF
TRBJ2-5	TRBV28	ASSSTGLAETQY
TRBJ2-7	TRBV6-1	ASSAGTTIIYEQY
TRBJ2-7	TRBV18	ASSPVAVTVTGSYEQY
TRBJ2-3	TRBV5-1	ASILAGGTDTQY
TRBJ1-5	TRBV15	ATSSAWGDSSNQPQH
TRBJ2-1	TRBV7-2	ASSLEGLNSVEQF
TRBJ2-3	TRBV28	ASSLLTDTDTQY
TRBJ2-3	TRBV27	ASLPGEAGVSDTQY